The following is a TCR beta chain sequence with its context. This clone's antigen is unknown. No much larger clone is present one base from it, and per-base qualities are unavailable. This sample is part of a study of T cell changes during pregnancy in multiple sclerosis (dated by TCRdb to between 2019 and 2020). A note on the overall study: In women with multiple sclerosis, the researchers looked at how the T cell repertoire shifted as pregnancy progressed.

Library preparation employed the immunoSEQ multiplex PCR assay. TCRdb retrieved this table from immuneACCESS and kept in-frame rearrangements only. Not all clones are present; in checked studies, unresolved V genes account for under half, and no reason is known for the remainder. The sample table lists more than 40,000 clones, 85% to 95% of them with a count of one. The ten largest clonotypes hold approximately 0.67% of the sample. CDR1 GTSNPN and CDR2 SVGIG are derived from the germline V gene (reference sequence). Relative to germline, V is missing 8 bases and J is missing 7 bases, with 8 bases of the junction outside any gene match. The CDR3 contains 13 residues, cysteine and phenylalanine counted. Only CDR3 DNA is held: 39 bases, read in frame from base 1.

The clonotype was recovered from a female donor with multiple sclerosis, enrolled in a pregnancy study. The receptor chain draws on TRBV30 and TRBJ1-6; TRBD1 matches 7 bases in the middle. Sequencing was performed on CD4+ T cells from peripheral blood mononuclear cells, taken in the third trimester of pregnancy. The CDR3 region has the sequence CAGATGLNSPLHF. At the DNA level, the sequence is TGTGCCGGTGCGACAGGGTTGAATTCACCCCTCCACTTT.